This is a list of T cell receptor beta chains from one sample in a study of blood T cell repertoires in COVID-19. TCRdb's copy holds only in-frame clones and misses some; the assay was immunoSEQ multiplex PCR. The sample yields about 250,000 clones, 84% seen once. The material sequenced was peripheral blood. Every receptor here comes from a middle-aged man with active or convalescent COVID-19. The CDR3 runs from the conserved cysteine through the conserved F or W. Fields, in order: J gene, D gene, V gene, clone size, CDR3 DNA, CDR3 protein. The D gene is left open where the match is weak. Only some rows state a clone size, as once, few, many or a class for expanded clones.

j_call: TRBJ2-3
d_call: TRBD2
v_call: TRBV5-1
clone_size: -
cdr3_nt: TGCGCCAGCAGCACCGGACTAGCGGGGGGCACAGATACGCAGTATTTT
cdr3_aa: CASSTGLAGGTDTQYF

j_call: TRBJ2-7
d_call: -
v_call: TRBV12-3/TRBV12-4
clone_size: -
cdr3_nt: TGTGCCAGCAGCTTACCGGGGAGGCACGAGCAGTACTTC
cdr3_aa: CASSLPGRHEQYF

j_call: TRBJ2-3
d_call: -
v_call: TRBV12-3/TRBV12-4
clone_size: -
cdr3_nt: TGTGCCAGCAGTTACATCACAGATACGCAGTATTTT
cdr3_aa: CASSYITDTQYF

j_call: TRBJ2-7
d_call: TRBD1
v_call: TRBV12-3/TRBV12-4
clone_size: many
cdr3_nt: TGTGCCAGCACCAGGGGGTACGAGCAGTACTTC
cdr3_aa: CASTRGYEQYF

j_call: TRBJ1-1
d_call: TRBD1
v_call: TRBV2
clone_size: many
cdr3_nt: TGTGCCAGCAGTGAAAACAGGGGGCTCGTGAACACTGAAGCTTTCTTT
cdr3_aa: CASSENRGLVNTEAFF

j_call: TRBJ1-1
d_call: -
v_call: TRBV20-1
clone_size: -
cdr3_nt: TGCAGTGTACCGGCTGAAGCTTTCTTT
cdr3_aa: CSVPAEAFF

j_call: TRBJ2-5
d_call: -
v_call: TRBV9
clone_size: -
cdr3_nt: TGTGCCAGCAGCGCGGCGACATCGTACCAAGAGACCCAGTACTTC
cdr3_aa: CASSAATSYQETQYF

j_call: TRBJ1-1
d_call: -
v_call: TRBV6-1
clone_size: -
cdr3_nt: TGTGCCAGCAGTGAACTGCGACACGTTACTGAAGCTTTCTTT
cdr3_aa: CASSELRHVTEAFF

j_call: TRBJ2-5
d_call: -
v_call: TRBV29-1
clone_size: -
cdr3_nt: TGCAGCGTTCACAGTAGCCAAGAGACCCAGTACTTC
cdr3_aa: CSVHSSQETQYF

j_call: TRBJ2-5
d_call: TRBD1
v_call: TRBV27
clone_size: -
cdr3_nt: TGTGCCAGCAGTCCTTGGACAGGTCATGAGACCCAGTACTTC
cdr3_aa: CASSPWTGHETQYF

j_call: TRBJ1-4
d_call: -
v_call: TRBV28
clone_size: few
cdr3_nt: TGTGCCAGCAGTTTAGGAGCGAATGAAAAACTGTTTTTT
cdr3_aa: CASSLGANEKLFF

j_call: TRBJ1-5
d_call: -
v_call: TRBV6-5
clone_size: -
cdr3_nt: TGTGCCAGCAGGCCCGGGGTCTCAGGCCGGCCCCAGCATTTT
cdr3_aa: CASRPGVSGRPQHF

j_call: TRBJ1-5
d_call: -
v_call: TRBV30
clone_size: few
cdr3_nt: TGTGCCTGGAGTCAGGATTACAGGGGCAATCAGCCCCAGCATTTT
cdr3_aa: CAWSQDYRGNQPQHF

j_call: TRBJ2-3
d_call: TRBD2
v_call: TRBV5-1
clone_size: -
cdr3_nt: TGCGCCAGCACCAAAGAGAGCGGGGGAGGTGAAGATACGCAGTATTTT
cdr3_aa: CASTKESGGGEDTQYF

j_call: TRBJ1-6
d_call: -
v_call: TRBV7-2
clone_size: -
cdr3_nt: TGTGCCAGCAGCTTAACGACAGTTACCTATAATTCACCCCTCCACTTT
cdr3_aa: CASSLTTVTYNSPLHF

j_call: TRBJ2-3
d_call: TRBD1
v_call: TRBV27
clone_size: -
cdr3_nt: TGTGCCAGCACTTCGACAGGGGGCACAGATACGCAGTATTTT
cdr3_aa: CASTSTGGTDTQYF

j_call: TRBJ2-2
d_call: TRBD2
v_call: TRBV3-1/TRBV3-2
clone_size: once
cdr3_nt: TGTGCCAGCAGCCCACGGACTAGCGGGGTCGGCGGGGAGCTGTTTTTT
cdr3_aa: CASSPRTSGVGGELFF

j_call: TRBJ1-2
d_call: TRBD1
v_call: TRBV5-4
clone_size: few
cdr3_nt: TGTGCCAGCAGCCCCAGGTCAGGGGGCGCGGTTGGCTACACCTTC
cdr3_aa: CASSPRSGGAVGYTF

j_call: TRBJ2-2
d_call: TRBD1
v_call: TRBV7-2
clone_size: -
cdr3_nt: TGTGCCAGCAGCTTAATGGGACAGGGGGCCGGCGGGGAGCTGTTTTTT
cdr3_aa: CASSLMGQGAGGELFF

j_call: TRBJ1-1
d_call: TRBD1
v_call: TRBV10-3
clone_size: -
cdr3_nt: TGTGCCATCAGTGAGTCGACAGGGGGGAACACTGAAGCTTTCTTT
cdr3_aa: CAISESTGGNTEAFF

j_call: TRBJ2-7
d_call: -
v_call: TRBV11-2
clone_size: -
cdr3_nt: TGTGCCAGCAGCCCTCGGGGTCAATCCCTACTCTACGAGCAGTACTTC
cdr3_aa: CASSPRGQSLLYEQYF

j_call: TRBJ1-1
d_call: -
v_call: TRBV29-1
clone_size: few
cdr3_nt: TGCAGCGCCGCGGAGGGGACCACTGAAGCTTTCTTT
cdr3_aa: CSAAEGTTEAFF

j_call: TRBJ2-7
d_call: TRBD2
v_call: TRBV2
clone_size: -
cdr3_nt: TGTGCCAGCAGCACCGGGGGGATATACGAGCAGTACTTC
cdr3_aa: CASSTGGIYEQYF

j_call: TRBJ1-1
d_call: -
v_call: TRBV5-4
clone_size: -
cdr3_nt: TGTGCCAGCAGCGCCGGGCAGAGGCGGGACACTGAAGCTTTCTTT
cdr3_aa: CASSAGQRRDTEAFF

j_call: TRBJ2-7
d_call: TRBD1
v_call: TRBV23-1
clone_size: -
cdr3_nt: TGCGCCAGCAGTCCGTCACAGGGGCCCTCCTACGAGCAGTACTTC
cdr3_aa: CASSPSQGPSYEQYF

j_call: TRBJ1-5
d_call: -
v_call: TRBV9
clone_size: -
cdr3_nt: TGTGCCAGCAGCGGGCCCTCAGACAGGTACGGAGGCAATCAGCCCCAGCATTTT
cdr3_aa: CASSGPSDRYGGNQPQHF

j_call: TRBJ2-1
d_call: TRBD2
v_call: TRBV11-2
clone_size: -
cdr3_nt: TGTGCCAGCACTCCCGCCAGCGGGGGGAATGAGCAGTTCTTC
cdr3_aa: CASTPASGGNEQFF

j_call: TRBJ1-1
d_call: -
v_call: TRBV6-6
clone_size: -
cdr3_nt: TGTGCCAGCAGCTCCGCGGCCCGCGAAGCTTTCTTT
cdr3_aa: CASSSAAREAFF

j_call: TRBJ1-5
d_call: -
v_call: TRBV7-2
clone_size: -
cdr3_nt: TGTGCCAGCAGCTTAGTAGGGGATGGTCAGCCCCAGCATTTT
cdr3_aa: CASSLVGDGQPQHF

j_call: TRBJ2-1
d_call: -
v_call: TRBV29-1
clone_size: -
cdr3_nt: TGCAGCGTTGAAGCAACAGGCCGCTCCTACAATGAGCAGTTCTTC
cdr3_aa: CSVEATGRSYNEQFF

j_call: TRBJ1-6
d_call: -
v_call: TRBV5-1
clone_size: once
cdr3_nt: TGCGCCAGCAGCCCGTGGGAGGGTGGAAGGTCACCCCTCCACTTT
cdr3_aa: CASSPWEGGRSPLHF

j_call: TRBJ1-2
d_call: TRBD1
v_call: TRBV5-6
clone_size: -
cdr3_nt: TGTGCCAGCAGCTTGGACAGGGGGAACTATGGCTACACCTTC
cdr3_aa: CASSLDRGNYGYTF

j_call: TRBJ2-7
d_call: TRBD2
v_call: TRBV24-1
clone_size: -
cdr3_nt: TGTGCCACCAGTGCGGGCGGGGGGTTTTACGAGCAGTACTTC
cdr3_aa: CATSAGGGFYEQYF

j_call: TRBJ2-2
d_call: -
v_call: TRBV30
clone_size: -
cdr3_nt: TGTGCCTGGAGTGGGGACACCGGAAACACCGGGGAGCTGTTTTTT
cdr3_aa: CAWSGDTGNTGELFF

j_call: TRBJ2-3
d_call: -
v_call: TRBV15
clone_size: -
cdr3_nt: TGTGCCACCAGCAGAGCGGGGGGCCCCACAGATACGCAGTATTTT
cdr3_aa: CATSRAGGPTDTQYF

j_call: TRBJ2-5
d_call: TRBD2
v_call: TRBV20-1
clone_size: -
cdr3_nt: TGCAGTGCTAGTGTAGCGGGGGGCCAAGAGACCCAGTACTTC
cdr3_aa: CSASVAGGQETQYF

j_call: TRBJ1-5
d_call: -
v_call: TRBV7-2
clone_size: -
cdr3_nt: TGTGCCAGCAGCTTTGGGCTTAGCAATCAGCCCCAGCATTTT
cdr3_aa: CASSFGLSNQPQHF

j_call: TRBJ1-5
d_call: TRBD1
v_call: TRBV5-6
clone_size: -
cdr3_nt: TGTGCCAGCAGCCTAATGCGAGCAGGGGGCGGAAATAGTCAGCCCCAGCATTTT
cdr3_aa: CASSLMRAGGGNSQPQHF

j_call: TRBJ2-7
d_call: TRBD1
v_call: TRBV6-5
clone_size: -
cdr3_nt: TGTGCCAGCAGGAAAGGACAGGGGGCGCCTAGCGAGCAGTACTTC
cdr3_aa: CASRKGQGAPSEQYF

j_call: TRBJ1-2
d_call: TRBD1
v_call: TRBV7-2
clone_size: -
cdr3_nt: TGTGCCAGCAGCGAGGGACAGGGCCTTAACTATGGCTACACCTTC
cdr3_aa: CASSEGQGLNYGYTF

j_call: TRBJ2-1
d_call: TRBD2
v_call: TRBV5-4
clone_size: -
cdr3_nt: TGTGCCAGCAGCTTCGGGGGGAGCTCCTACAATGAGCAGTTCTTC
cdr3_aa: CASSFGGSSYNEQFF

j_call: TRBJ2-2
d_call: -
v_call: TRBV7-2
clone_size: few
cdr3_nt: TGTGCCAGCAGCTTAGTGCGGGCAGGGGAAGGGGCCGGGGAGCTGTTTTTT
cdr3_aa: CASSLVRAGEGAGELFF

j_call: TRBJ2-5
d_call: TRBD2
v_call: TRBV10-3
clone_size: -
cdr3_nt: TGTGCCATCGGGACTAGCGGGGTCGGGGAGACCCAGTACTTC
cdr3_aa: CAIGTSGVGETQYF

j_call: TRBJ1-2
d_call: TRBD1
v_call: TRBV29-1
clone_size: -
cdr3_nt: TGCAGCGGGCAAGGACAGGGGGATGGCTACACCTTC
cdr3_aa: CSGQGQGDGYTF

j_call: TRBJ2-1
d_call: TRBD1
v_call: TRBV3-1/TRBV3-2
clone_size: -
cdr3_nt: TGTGCCAGCAGCCGCCCGGGACAGGGGGCTGGTGAGCAGTTCTTC
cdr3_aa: CASSRPGQGAGEQFF

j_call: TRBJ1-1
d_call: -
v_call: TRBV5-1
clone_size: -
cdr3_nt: TGCGCCAGCAGCTCAACAGTCAAAAACACTGAAGCTTTCTTT
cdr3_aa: CASSSTVKNTEAFF

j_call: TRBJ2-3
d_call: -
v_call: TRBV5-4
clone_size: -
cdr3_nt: TGTGCCAGCAGCATCACAGGGACAGATACGCAGTATTTT
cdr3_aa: CASSITGTDTQYF

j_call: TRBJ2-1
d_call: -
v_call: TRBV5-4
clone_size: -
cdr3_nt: TGTGCCAGCAGCCCCGGGGGTGTGAAAAATGAGCAGTTCTTC
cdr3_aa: CASSPGGVKNEQFF

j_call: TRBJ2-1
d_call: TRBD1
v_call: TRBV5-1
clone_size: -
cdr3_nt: TGCGCCAGCAGCTTGGGGGACAGTATCAATGAGCAGTTCTTC
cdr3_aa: CASSLGDSINEQFF

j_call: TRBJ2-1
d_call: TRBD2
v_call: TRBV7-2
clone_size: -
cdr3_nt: TGTGCCAGCAGCCAAACCCTAGCGGGGGGTTACAATGAGCAGTTCTTC
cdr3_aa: CASSQTLAGGYNEQFF

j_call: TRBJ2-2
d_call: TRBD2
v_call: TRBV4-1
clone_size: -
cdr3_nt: TGCGCCAGCAGGCAAGAGGTACTAGCGGGGGGCCCCAGGGCCGGGGAGCTGTTTTTT
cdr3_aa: CASRQEVLAGGPRAGELFF

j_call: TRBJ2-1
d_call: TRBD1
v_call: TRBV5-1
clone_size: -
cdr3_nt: TGCGCCAGCAGCTTAGGGACAGGGTCCTCCGGGCGGGGGTTTTACAATGAGCAGTTCTTC
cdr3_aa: CASSLGTGSSGRGFYNEQFF

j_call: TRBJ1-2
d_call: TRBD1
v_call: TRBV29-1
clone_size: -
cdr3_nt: TGCAGCGTACCCGCCCCGGACAGGGGCGGAGGCTACACCTTC
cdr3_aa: CSVPAPDRGGGYTF

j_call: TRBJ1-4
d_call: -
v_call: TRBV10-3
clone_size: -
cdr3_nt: TGTGCCATCAGTGATCAGGCAACTAATGAAAAACTGTTTTTT
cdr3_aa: CAISDQATNEKLFF

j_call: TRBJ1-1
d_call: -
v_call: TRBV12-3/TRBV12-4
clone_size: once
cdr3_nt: TGTGCCAGCAGTGCACGGGAGGGGGCTGAAGCTTTCTTT
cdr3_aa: CASSAREGAEAFF

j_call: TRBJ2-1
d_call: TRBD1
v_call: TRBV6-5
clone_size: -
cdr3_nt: TGTGCCAGCAGTTACCCTGACAGGGGTAGCAATGAGCAGTTCTTC
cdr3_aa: CASSYPDRGSNEQFF

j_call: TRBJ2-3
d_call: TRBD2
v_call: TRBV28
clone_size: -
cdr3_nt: TGTGCCAGCCTGAGCGGGGGGTTAACAGATACGCAGTATTTT
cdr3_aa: CASLSGGLTDTQYF

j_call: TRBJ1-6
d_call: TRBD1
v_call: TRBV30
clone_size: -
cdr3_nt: TGTGCCTGGAGTAGAGGACAGGCCGGACTGAATTCACCCCTCCACTTT
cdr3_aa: CAWSRGQAGLNSPLHF

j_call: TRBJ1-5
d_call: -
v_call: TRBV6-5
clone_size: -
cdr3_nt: TGTGCCAGCAGGAACGAACTCGATCAGCCCCAGCATTTT
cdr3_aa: CASRNELDQPQHF